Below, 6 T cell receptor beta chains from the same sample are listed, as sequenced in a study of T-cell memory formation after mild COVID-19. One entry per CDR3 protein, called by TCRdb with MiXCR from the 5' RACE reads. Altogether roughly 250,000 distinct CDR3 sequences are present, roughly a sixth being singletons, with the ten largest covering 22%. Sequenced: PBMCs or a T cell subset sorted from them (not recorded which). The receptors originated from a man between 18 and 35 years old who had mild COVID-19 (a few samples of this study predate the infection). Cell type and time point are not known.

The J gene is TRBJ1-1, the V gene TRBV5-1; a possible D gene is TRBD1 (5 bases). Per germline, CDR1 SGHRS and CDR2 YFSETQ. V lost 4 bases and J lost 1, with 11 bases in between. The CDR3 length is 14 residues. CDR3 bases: TGCGCCAGCAGCACAGGACCAGGGAACACTGAAGCTTTCTTT. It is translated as CASSTGPGNTEAFF.

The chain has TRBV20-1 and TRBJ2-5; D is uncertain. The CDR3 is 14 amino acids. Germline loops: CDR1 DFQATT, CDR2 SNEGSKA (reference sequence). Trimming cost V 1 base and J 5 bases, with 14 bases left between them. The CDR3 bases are TGCAGTGCTAGAGCGGCGCTCTCCCGGGAGACCCAGTACTTC. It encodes CSARAALSRETQYF.

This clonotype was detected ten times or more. The CDR3 DNA follows: TGTGCCAGCACCGGACAGGGAGCCACAGATACGCAGTATTTT. Translating gives CASTGQGATDTQYF. This chain connects TRBV7-9 to TRBJ2-3; 8 nucleotides agree with TRBD1. Germline loops: CDR1 SEHNR, CDR2 FQNEAQ (reference sequence). J gave up 2 bases and V 7 bases, and 5 bases lay outside the gene matches. The CDR3 sequence is 14 residues long.

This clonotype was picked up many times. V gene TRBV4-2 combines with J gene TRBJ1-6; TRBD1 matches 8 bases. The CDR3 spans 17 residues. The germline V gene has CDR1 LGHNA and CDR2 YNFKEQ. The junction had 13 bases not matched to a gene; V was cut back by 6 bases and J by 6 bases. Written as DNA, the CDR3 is TGTGCCAGCAGACAGCGCCTCAAAGGACAGGGTAATTCACCCCTCCACTTT. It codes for CASRQRLKGQGNSPLHF.

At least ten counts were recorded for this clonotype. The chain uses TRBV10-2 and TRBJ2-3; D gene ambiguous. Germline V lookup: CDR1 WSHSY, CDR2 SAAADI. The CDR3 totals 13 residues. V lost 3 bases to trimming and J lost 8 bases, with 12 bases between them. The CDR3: CASSDPESGTQYF. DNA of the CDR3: TGCGCCAGCAGTGACCCCGAGTCGGGTACGCAGTATTTT.

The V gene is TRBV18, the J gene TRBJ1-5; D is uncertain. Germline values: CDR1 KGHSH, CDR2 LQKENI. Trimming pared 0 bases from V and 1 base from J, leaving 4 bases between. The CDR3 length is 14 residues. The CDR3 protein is CASSPPLSNQPQHF. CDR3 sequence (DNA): TGTGCCAGCTCACCACCGTTAAGCAATCAGCCCCAGCATTTT. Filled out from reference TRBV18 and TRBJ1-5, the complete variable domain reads NAGVMQNPRHLVRRRGQEARLRCSPMKGHSHVYWYRQLPEEGLKFMVYLQKENIIDESGMPKERFSAEFPKEGPSILRIQQVVRGDSAAYFCASSPPLSNQPQHFGDGTRLSIL.